Listed below are T cell receptor beta chains from one sample, sequenced in a study of T-cell memory formation after mild COVID-19. TCRdb called the 5' RACE reads again in MiXCR, with one record for every CDR3 protein. Of more than 55,000 distinct CDR3 sequences detected, more than 8% appear once; the ten largest clones hold 1.2%. The source material was PBMCs or a T cell subset sorted from them (not recorded which). The source of these receptors is a man between 18 and 35 years old who had mild COVID-19 (a few samples of this study predate the infection). Cell type and time point are not known. The CDR3 runs from the conserved cysteine through the conserved F or W. A D gene is named only where the DNA matches it firmly. Clone size is given for some rows only: seen once, a few or many times, or a class if the clone is expanded.

abundance: NA
v_gene: TRBV6-1
d_gene: NA
j_gene: TRBJ2-3
CDR3nt: TGTGCCAGCAGTGATACAAGGCAGGTTACGCAGTATTTT
CDR3aa: CASSDTRQVTQYF

abundance: NA
v_gene: TRBV4-2
d_gene: TRBD1
j_gene: TRBJ1-2
CDR3nt: TGTGCCAGCAGGGGAGGGGGCAGGGACTATGGCTACACCTTC
CDR3aa: CASRGGGRDYGYTF

abundance: NA
v_gene: TRBV7-9
d_gene: TRBD1
j_gene: TRBJ1-1
CDR3nt: TGTGCCAGCAGCTTCGGACCGGGACAGGGGGCTGAGACTGAAGCTTTCTTT
CDR3aa: CASSFGPGQGAETEAFF

abundance: many
v_gene: TRBV10-3
d_gene: NA
j_gene: TRBJ2-4
CDR3nt: TGTGCCATCAGTGAGTCAAACAGAGCCAAAAACATTCAGTACTTC
CDR3aa: CAISESNRAKNIQYF

abundance: few
v_gene: TRBV20-1
d_gene: NA
j_gene: TRBJ1-5
CDR3nt: TGCAGTGCGGAGACAGATAGCAATCAGCCCCAGCATTTT
CDR3aa: CSAETDSNQPQHF

abundance: many
v_gene: TRBV3-1
d_gene: NA
j_gene: TRBJ2-7
CDR3nt: TGTGCCAGCAGCCAAGGCCTGAGTGCGAGCTACGAGCAGTACTTC
CDR3aa: CASSQGLSASYEQYF

abundance: NA
v_gene: TRBV6-2/TRBV6-3
d_gene: TRBD1
j_gene: TRBJ2-7
CDR3nt: TGTGCCAGCAGTTACTGGGACAGGGCCTCCTACGAGCAGTACTTC
CDR3aa: CASSYWDRASYEQYF

abundance: many
v_gene: TRBV7-9
d_gene: NA
j_gene: TRBJ2-3
CDR3nt: TGTGCCAGCAGCTTATTCGAAGATACGCAGTATTTT
CDR3aa: CASSLFEDTQYF

abundance: NA
v_gene: TRBV7-6
d_gene: NA
j_gene: TRBJ2-5
CDR3nt: TGTGCCAGCAGCTTAGCCGAAGAGACCCAGTACTTC
CDR3aa: CASSLAEETQYF

abundance: NA
v_gene: TRBV2
d_gene: NA
j_gene: TRBJ2-5
CDR3nt: TGTGCCAGCTTACTCGGTCCCCAAAGGGAGACCCAGTACTTC
CDR3aa: CASLLGPQRETQYF

abundance: few
v_gene: TRBV11-2
d_gene: NA
j_gene: TRBJ1-1
CDR3nt: TGTGCCAGCAGCTTAGGGTATCAGAACACTGAAGCTTTCTTT
CDR3aa: CASSLGYQNTEAFF

abundance: NA
v_gene: TRBV4-2
d_gene: TRBD2
j_gene: TRBJ2-3
CDR3nt: TGTGCCAGCAGACTTGGGACTAGCGAGCCTAATACGCAGTATTTT
CDR3aa: CASRLGTSEPNTQYF

abundance: NA
v_gene: TRBV2
d_gene: TRBD2
j_gene: TRBJ2-7
CDR3nt: TGTGCCAGCAGCGGGACTAGCGGGGTTTACGAGCAGTACTTC
CDR3aa: CASSGTSGVYEQYF

abundance: NA
v_gene: TRBV18
d_gene: NA
j_gene: TRBJ1-2
CDR3nt: TGTGCCAGCTCACCACAAAGAGACGGCCATGGCTACACCTTC
CDR3aa: CASSPQRDGHGYTF

abundance: NA
v_gene: TRBV7-3
d_gene: NA
j_gene: TRBJ1-1
CDR3nt: TGTGCCAGCGGGGACACAGCGAACACTGAAGCTTTATTT
CDR3aa: CASGDTANTEALF

abundance: few
v_gene: TRBV7-9
d_gene: NA
j_gene: TRBJ1-6
CDR3nt: TGTGCCAGCAGCTTGAGGCAGCCGAATTCACCCCTCCACTTT
CDR3aa: CASSLRQPNSPLHF

abundance: NA
v_gene: TRBV7-9
d_gene: NA
j_gene: TRBJ2-4
CDR3nt: TGTGCCAGCAGCACCCCGACGAGCGGGGCCAAAAACATTCAGTACTTC
CDR3aa: CASSTPTSGAKNIQYF

abundance: many
v_gene: TRBV5-1
d_gene: NA
j_gene: TRBJ2-5
CDR3nt: TGCGCCAGCAGCTTGGACGGGAGCTTAGATGGGACCCAGTACTTC
CDR3aa: CASSLDGSLDGTQYF

abundance: many
v_gene: TRBV15
d_gene: NA
j_gene: TRBJ1-4
CDR3nt: TGTGCCACCAGCAGAGACGGGACATTCAATGAAAAACTGTTTTTT
CDR3aa: CATSRDGTFNEKLFF

abundance: NA
v_gene: TRBV6-2/TRBV6-3
d_gene: NA
j_gene: TRBJ2-2
CDR3nt: TGTGCCAGCAGTTACGTGGGAACCGGGGAGCTGTTTTTT
CDR3aa: CASSYVGTGELFF

abundance: few
v_gene: TRBV7-8
d_gene: TRBD2
j_gene: TRBJ2-2
CDR3nt: TGTGCCAGCAGCTTAGGAGGCGGGGGGGTGATCGGGGAGCTGTTTTTT
CDR3aa: CASSLGGGGVIGELFF

abundance: NA
v_gene: TRBV6-5
d_gene: TRBD2
j_gene: TRBJ2-4
CDR3nt: TGTGCCAGCAGTTACTCGGGGCGGAGCGGGGGAAGAACAAACATTCAGTACTTC
CDR3aa: CASSYSGRSGGRTNIQYF

abundance: NA
v_gene: TRBV5-6
d_gene: NA
j_gene: TRBJ2-3
CDR3nt: TGTGCCAGCAGCTTGAAGCCAGATACGCAGTATTTT
CDR3aa: CASSLKPDTQYF

abundance: NA
v_gene: TRBV29-1
d_gene: NA
j_gene: TRBJ1-4
CDR3nt: TGCAGCGTTGAAGATGGCGACAATGAAAAACTGTTTTTT
CDR3aa: CSVEDGDNEKLFF

abundance: many
v_gene: TRBV4-3
d_gene: NA
j_gene: TRBJ2-3
CDR3nt: TGCGCCAGCAGCCAGAGCGGTCCCCCAGATACGCAGTATTTT
CDR3aa: CASSQSGPPDTQYF

abundance: NA
v_gene: TRBV7-9
d_gene: NA
j_gene: TRBJ2-2
CDR3nt: TGTGCCAGCACCACTTTTCCACAGGGAAACACCGGGGAGCTGTTTTTT
CDR3aa: CASTTFPQGNTGELFF

abundance: NA
v_gene: TRBV7-2
d_gene: TRBD1
j_gene: TRBJ2-3
CDR3nt: TGTGCCAGCAGCTGGGGACAGGGGGGGGATACGCAGTATTTT
CDR3aa: CASSWGQGGDTQYF